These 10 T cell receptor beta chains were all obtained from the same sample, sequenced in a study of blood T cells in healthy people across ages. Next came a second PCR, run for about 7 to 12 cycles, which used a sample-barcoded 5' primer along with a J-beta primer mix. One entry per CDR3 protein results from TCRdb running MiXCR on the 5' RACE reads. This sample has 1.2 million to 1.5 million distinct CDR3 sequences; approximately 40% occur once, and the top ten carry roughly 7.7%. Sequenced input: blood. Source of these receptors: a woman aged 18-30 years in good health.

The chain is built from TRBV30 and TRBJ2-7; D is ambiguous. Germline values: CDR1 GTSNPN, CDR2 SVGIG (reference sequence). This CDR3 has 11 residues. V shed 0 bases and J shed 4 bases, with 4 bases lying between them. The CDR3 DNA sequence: TGTGCCTGGAGTGTAGAATACGAGCAGTACTTC. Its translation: CAWSVEYEQYF.

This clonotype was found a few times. CDR3 sequence reads: CASSFRRGFTDTQYF. CDR3 coding DNA: TGTGCCAGCAGCTTTCGGCGGGGCTTCACAGATACGCAGTATTTT. The J gene is TRBJ2-3, the V gene TRBV7-2; possibly TRBD2 for D (6 bases). V lost 3 bases and J 2 bases, leaving 12 bases between the germline ends. CDR1 is SGHTA, CDR2 FQGNSA, per germline. The CDR3 loop spans 15 amino acids.

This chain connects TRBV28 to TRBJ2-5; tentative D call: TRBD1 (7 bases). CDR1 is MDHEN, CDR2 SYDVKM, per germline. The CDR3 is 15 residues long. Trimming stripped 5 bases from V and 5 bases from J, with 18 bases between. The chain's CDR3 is CASSTPAGGLETQYF. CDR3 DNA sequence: TGTGCCAGCAGTACTCCTGCAGGGGGACTGGAGACCCAGTACTTC.

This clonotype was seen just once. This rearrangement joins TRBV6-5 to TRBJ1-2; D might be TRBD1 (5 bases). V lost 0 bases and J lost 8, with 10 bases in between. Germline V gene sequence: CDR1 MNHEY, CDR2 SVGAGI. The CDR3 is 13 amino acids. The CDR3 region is CASSYSGREGYTF. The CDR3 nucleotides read TGTGCCAGCAGTTACTCGGGCAGGGAAGGCTACACCTTC.

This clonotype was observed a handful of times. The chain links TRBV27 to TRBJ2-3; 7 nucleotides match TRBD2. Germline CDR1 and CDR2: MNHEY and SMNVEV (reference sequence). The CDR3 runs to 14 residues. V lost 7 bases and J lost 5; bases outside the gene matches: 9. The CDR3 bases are TGTGCCAGCACTGAACTAGCGCGACGAGATACGCAGTATTTT. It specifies CASTELARRDTQYF.

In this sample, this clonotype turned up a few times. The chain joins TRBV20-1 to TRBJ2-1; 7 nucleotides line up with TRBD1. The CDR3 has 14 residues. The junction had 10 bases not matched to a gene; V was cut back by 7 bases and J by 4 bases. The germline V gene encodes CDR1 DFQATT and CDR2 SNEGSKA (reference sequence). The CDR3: CSVPHGTVYNEQFF. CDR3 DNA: TGCAGTGTCCCGCACGGGACAGTATACAATGAGCAGTTCTTC.

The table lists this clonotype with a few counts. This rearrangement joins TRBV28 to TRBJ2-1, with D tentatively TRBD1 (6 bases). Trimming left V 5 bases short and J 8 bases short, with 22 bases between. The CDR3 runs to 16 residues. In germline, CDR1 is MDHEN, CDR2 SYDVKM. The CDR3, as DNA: TGTGCCAGCAGTCTTATAAGGATACAGGGTGTGGATGAGCAGTTCTTC. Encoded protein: CASSLIRIQGVDEQFF.

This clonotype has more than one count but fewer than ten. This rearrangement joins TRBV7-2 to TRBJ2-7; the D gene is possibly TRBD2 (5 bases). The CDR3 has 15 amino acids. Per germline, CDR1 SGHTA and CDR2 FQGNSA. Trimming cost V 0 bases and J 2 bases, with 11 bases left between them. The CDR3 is CASSLALVGPYEQYF. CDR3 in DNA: TGTGCCAGCAGCTTAGCACTAGTTGGACCCTACGAGCAGTACTTC.

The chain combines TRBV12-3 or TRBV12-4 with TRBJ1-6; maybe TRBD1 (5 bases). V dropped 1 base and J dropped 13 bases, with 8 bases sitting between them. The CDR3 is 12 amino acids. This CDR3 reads CASSLVGGPLHF. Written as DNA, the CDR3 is TGTGCCAGCAGTTTAGTCGGGGGGCCCCTCCACTTT.

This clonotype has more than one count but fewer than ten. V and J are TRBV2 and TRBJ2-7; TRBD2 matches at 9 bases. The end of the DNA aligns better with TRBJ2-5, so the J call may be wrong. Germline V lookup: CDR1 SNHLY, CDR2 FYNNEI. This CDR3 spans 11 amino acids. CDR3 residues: CASGTSQTQYF. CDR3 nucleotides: TGTGCCAGTGGGACTAGCCAGACCCAGTACTTC.